This section outlines one T cell receptor (beta chain) sequence together with its context. The data were obtained in a study of OX40 agonist ivuxolimab in advanced cancers. This table comes from immunoSEQ multiplex PCR, and its TCRdb copy is limited to in-frame clones, with some not included. The sample carries 100,000 or so clones, about 91% recorded once. CDR1 LGHNA and CDR2 YNFKEQ come from the germline V gene. Trimming removed 4 bases from V and 5 bases from J; junction bases left unmatched: 7. This CDR3 has 16 residues. The sequencing here drew on CD4+ or CD8+ T cells sorted from blood, taken in a trial of the OX40 agonist ivuxolimab. This rearrangement joins TRBV4-2 to TRBJ2-2; 10 bases fit TRBD2. The TCR sequence derives from an adult with an advanced solid tumor such as melanoma, head and neck, liver or kidney cancer. CDR3 DNA sequence: TGTGCCAGCAGCCGACCAGCGGGAGGGGGGACCGGGGAGCTGTTTTTT. Its protein product is CASSRPAGGGTGELFF.